Listed here are 31 T cell receptor beta chains from one sample, sequenced in a study of T cell clones after liver transplantation. Some clones are missing from TCRdb's copy, which holds only in-frame ones; the method was immunoSEQ multiplex PCR. The top ten clones hold approximately 0.78% of a sample with roughly 120,000 clones, over 75% of them seen once. Here the sequenced sample was CD4+ T cells from blood, taken 12 months after liver transplant. Receptors were obtained from a human patient who received a liver transplant. The T cells may partly be graft donor cells.

This clone appeared once. The rearrangement links TRBV5-1 to TRBJ2-7; no clear D. V lost 0 bases and J lost 6, with 7 bases in between. Germline V gene sequence: CDR1 SGHRS, CDR2 YFSETQ. The CDR3 spans 12 residues. This chain's CDR3 is CASSLEGGEQYF. In DNA form, the CDR3 reads TGCGCCAGCAGCTTGGAAGGCGGCGAGCAGTACTTC.

The V and J genes are TRBV19 and TRBJ1-2; TRBD1 agrees at 7 bases. Germline assignment: CDR1 LNHDA and CDR2 SQIVND (reference sequence). The CDR3 covers 13 residues. The V and J ends lost 3 bases and 4 bases, in that order; junction bases with no gene match: 2. CDR3 bases: TGTGCCAGTAGTATTAGGGACAGCTATGGCTACACCTTC. It encodes CASSIRDSYGYTF.

This chain connects TRBV28 to TRBJ2-2; 9 nucleotides agree with TRBD2. This CDR3 is 14 amino acids long. Germline assignment: CDR1 MDHEN and CDR2 SYDVKM. The V gene end was trimmed by 6 bases and the J gene end by 2 bases; junction bases not matched to a gene: 1. The CDR3 loop is CASRLAGNTGELFF. The DNA for the CDR3 is TGTGCCAGCAGGCTAGCGGGAAACACCGGGGAGCTGTTTTTT.

This chain connects TRBV18 to TRBJ2-7; D gene uncertain. Trimming stripped 6 bases from V and 2 bases from J, with 20 bases between. The CDR3 length is 16 residues. Germline V gene data show CDR1 as KGHSH and CDR2 as LQKENI. The CDR3 protein is CASSLVGATEPYEQYF. In DNA, the CDR3 is TGTGCCAGCTCGCTTGTCGGCGCGACCGAACCCTACGAGCAGTACTTC. Looking up the rest from reference TRBV18 and TRBJ2-7 gives the full variable domain: NAGVMQNPRHLVRRRGQEARLRCSPMKGHSHVYWYRQLPEEGLKFMVYLQKENIIDESGMPKERFSAEFPKEGPSILRIQQVVRGDSAAYFCASSLVGATEPYEQYFGPGTRLTVT.

V usage is TRBV28 and J usage is TRBJ1-2, with 8 bases aligning to TRBD1. The CDR3 is 13 residues long. V trimming: 3 bases; J trimming: 6 bases; junction bases outside the gene matches: 3. Per germline, CDR1 MDHEN and CDR2 SYDVKM. CDR3 sequence (DNA): TGTGCCAGCAGTTTCCAGGGGGCGAATGGCTACACCTTC. Its protein is CASSFQGANGYTF.

The chain has TRBV6-1 and TRBJ1-1; unclear D gene. V lost 8 bases and J lost 0, with 10 bases in between. Looked up from germline, CDR1 is MNHNS and CDR2 is SASEGT. This CDR3 comprises 13 residues. Here the CDR3 reads CASPTALNTEAFF. In DNA, the CDR3 is TGTGCCAGCCCTACAGCCCTGAACACTGAAGCTTTCTTT.

The gene calls are TRBV6-4 and TRBJ2-3; D gene ambiguous. Germline V lookup: CDR1 MRHNA, CDR2 SNTAGT. Trimming took off 4 bases at V and 2 bases at J, with 7 bases between the two ends. This CDR3 comprises 13 residues. The CDR3 DNA reads as TGTGCCAGCAGTGTAGACTTCACAGATACGCAGTATTTT. Protein sequence: CASSVDFTDTQYF.

V usage is TRBV20-1 and J usage is TRBJ1-1; D not resolved. Germline CDR1 is DFQATT and CDR2 is SNEGSKA (reference sequence). This CDR3 has 10 amino acids. V lost 3 bases and J 5 bases, leaving 4 bases between the germline ends. In nucleotides, the CDR3 is TGCAGTGCTAGGAGGACTGAAGCTTTCTTT. Residues: CSARRTEAFF.

This chain links TRBV29-1 with TRBJ2-3; D remains unclear. Germline V gene sequence: CDR1 SQVTM, CDR2 ANQGSEA. V dropped 5 bases and J dropped 1 base, with 7 bases sitting between them. The CDR3 consists of 12 residues. CDR3 DNA sequence: TGCAGCGTTAACGTTGGCACAGATACGCAGTATTTT. Its translation is CSVNVGTDTQYF.

The V and J genes are TRBV6-5 and TRBJ2-3, with D uncertain. CDR1 and CDR2 (germline): MNHEY, SVGAGI. Trimming removed 6 bases at V and 4 bases at J, with 5 bases between. The CDR3 has 11 amino acids. The CDR3 protein is CASSLSDTQYF. The CDR3 nucleotides read TGTGCCAGCAGCTTATCAGATACGCAGTATTTT.

This chain joins TRBV7-7 and TRBJ2-1; D ambiguous. The V gene lost 5 bases and the J gene lost 2 bases, with 10 bases spanning the gap. Germline assignment: CDR1 SSHAT and CDR2 FNYEAQ (reference sequence). The CDR3 loop spans 14 amino acids. The CDR3 is CASSPLLAYNEQFF. The CDR3 region has the DNA TGTGCCAGCAGCCCCCTTTTAGCCTACAATGAGCAGTTCTTC.

This clone has a handful of counts. The rearrangement joins TRBV6-5 to TRBJ2-7, with 12 bases fitting TRBD2. Germline lookup yields CDR1 MNHEY and CDR2 SVGAGI. CDR3 length: 13 amino acids. V shed 8 bases, J shed 5 bases, and the junction held 4 bases outside the gene matches. CDR3 residues: CASLAGGKNEQYF. The CDR3 DNA reads as TGTGCCAGCCTAGCGGGAGGGAAGAACGAGCAGTACTTC.

The chain couples TRBV18 to TRBJ2-3; D is possibly TRBD1 or TRBD2 (6 bases each). The ends were cut back, 2 bases at V and 0 bases at J, with 12 bases in the middle. Germline CDR1 KGHSH, CDR2 LQKENI. The length of the CDR3 is 16 residues. The CDR3 spells CASSPDPGASTDTQYF. The CDR3 DNA sequence: TGTGCCAGCTCACCAGATCCGGGGGCTAGCACAGATACGCAGTATTTT.

J is TRBJ2-3 and V is TRBV4-3; D is possibly TRBD2 (6 bases). Trimming took off 0 bases at V and 6 bases at J, with 13 bases between the two ends. CDR1 is LGHNA, CDR2 YSLEER, per germline. The CDR3 has 15 residues. The chain's CDR3 is CASSQDTGGGDTQYF. The DNA for the CDR3 is TGCGCCAGCAGCCAAGATACAGGAGGAGGGGATACGCAGTATTTT.

This chain links TRBV5-1 with TRBJ2-7; TRBD1 aligns across 9 bases. The CDR3 contains 16 residues. Germline V lookup: CDR1 SGHRS, CDR2 YFSETQ. V shed 1 base and J 3 bases; nucleotides not matched to a gene: 8. CDR3 loop: CASSLTPGTGNYEQYF. The CDR3, as DNA: TGCGCCAGCAGCTTGACACCCGGGACAGGGAACTACGAGCAGTACTTC.

In nucleotides, the CDR3 is TGTGCCAGCAGCACTATAGCGGGAGAGAGTTGGAATGAGCAGTTCTTC. This translates into CASSTIAGESWNEQFF. J is TRBJ2-1 and V is TRBV7-3; 9 bases match TRBD2. The CDR3 has 16 residues. Germline V gene data show CDR1 as SGHTA and CDR2 as FQGTGA. V lost 5 bases and J lost 7; bases outside the gene matches: 12.

The chain employs TRBV19 and TRBJ2-7; perhaps TRBD1 as D (8 bases). V lost 11 bases to trimming and J lost 4 bases, with 18 bases between them. The germline gives CDR1 LNHDA, CDR2 SQIVND (reference sequence). The CDR3 has 13 amino acids. The chain's CDR3 is CASGGGSVYEQYF. CDR3 in DNA: TGTGCCTCAGGGGGCGGGAGTGTATACGAGCAGTACTTC.

This chain uses TRBV6-1 with TRBJ1-5; D gene uncertain. This CDR3 comprises 14 residues. The germline V and J ends were trimmed by 1 base and 2 bases, with 6 bases remaining between them. Germline loops: CDR1 MNHNS, CDR2 SASEGT. The CDR3 protein is CASSEGIGNQPQHF. The CDR3 DNA follows: TGTGCCAGCAGTGAAGGAATAGGCAATCAGCCCCAGCATTTT.

The gene calls are TRBV12-5 and TRBJ1-3, with TRBD1 matching over 8 bases. V trimming: 3 bases; J trimming: 0 bases; junction bases outside the gene matches: 4. Germline lookup yields CDR1 LGHNT and CDR2 FRNRAP. The CDR3 totals 16 residues. The CDR3 region has the DNA TGTGCTAGTGGTTTAGGGACAGGAACCTCTGGAAACACCATATATTTT. This translates into CASGLGTGTSGNTIYF.

V and J are TRBV29-1 and TRBJ2-5; D gene ambiguous. Germline V gives CDR1 SQVTM, CDR2 ANQGSEA. The CDR3 has 12 residues. V dropped 6 bases and J dropped 5 bases, with 13 bases sitting between them. CDR3 residues: CSVRGVGETQYF. The CDR3 nucleotides read TGCAGCGTGCGAGGAGTTGGGGAGACCCAGTACTTC.

The table lists this clone with a count of one. The chain uses TRBV27 and TRBJ2-1; TRBD1 matches 8 bases. The germline V gene encodes CDR1 MNHEY and CDR2 SMNVEV (reference sequence). With V trimmed by 5 bases and J by 3 bases, 6 bases remained unmatched. The CDR3 runs to 15 residues. The CDR3 DNA is TGTGCCAGCAGTGGTGGACAGGGCTTCTACAATGAGCAGTTCTTC. Translated, it gives CASSGGQGFYNEQFF.

CDR3 in amino acids: CASRTGYEQYF. The CDR3 nucleotides read TGTGCCAGCAGGACTGGATACGAGCAGTACTTC. V gene TRBV28 combines with J gene TRBJ2-7; D not resolved. CDR3 length: 11 amino acids. V lost 6 bases, J lost 4 bases, and 7 bases lay in between. Germline values: CDR1 MDHEN, CDR2 SYDVKM.

The chain joins TRBV9 to TRBJ2-1; 15 positions match TRBD2. This CDR3 is built from 21 residues. V shed 4 bases and J 0 bases; nucleotides not matched to a gene: 14. Looked up from germline, CDR1 is SGDLS and CDR2 is YYNGEE. CDR3 in DNA: TGTGCCAGCAGCCCGTCTGTGGGACTAGCGGGAGGCCGGAGCTCCTACAATGAGCAGTTCTTC. Protein sequence: CASSPSVGLAGGRSSYNEQFF.

This clone was seen once. The gene calls are TRBV7-9 and TRBJ2-1; 10 nucleotides agree with TRBD2. Germline values: CDR1 SEHNR, CDR2 FQNEAQ (reference sequence). Trimming at V came to 1 base and at J to 7 bases, leaving 4 bases not matched to a gene. The CDR3 consists of 15 residues. This chain's CDR3 is CASSLVPSGRNEQFF. CDR3 coding DNA: TGTGCCAGCAGCTTAGTCCCTAGCGGGAGAAATGAGCAGTTCTTC.

V gene TRBV28 combines with J gene TRBJ2-3; D is ambiguous. V was cut by 7 bases and J by 4 bases, with 12 bases left in between. The CDR3 is 13 residues long. Germline-derived CDR1 and CDR2 are MDHEN and SYDVKM. The CDR3 sequence is CASTIGGADTQYF. CDR3 bases: TGTGCCAGCACCATAGGTGGGGCAGATACGCAGTATTTT.

The chain joins TRBV5-6 to TRBJ1-2; 8 nucleotides align to TRBD1. The germline V gene has CDR1 SGHDT and CDR2 YYEEEE. The V segment lost 2 bases and the J segment 4 bases; nucleotides outside the gene matches: 10. CDR3 size: 16 residues. The CDR3 protein is CASSFWTGSATYGYTF. CDR3 sequence (DNA): TGTGCCAGCAGCTTTTGGACAGGGTCCGCGACCTATGGCTACACCTTC.

V and J are TRBV5-1 and TRBJ1-4; no clear D gene. The V gene's germline CDR1 is SGHRS and CDR2 YFSETQ. The CDR3 runs 15 residues. V was trimmed by 0 bases and J by 3 bases, leaving 9 bases between them. Written as DNA, the CDR3 is TGCGCCAGCAGCTTGGATGGACGGCCTAATGAAAAACTGTTTTTT. This encodes CASSLDGRPNEKLFF.

This clone was observed a handful of times. V is TRBV7-8 and J is TRBJ2-7; D may be TRBD2 (5 bases). The CDR3 consists of 13 residues. The germline gives CDR1 SGHVS, CDR2 FQNEAQ. V was shortened by 5 bases and J by 3 bases, with 11 bases between the two germline ends. CDR3 loop: CASSPDFLYEQYF. The DNA for the CDR3 is TGTGCCAGCAGCCCGGACTTTCTCTACGAGCAGTACTTC.

The chain employs TRBV4-1 and TRBJ2-1; 10 nucleotides agree with TRBD2. The V and J ends lost 6 bases and 7 bases, in that order; junction bases with no gene match: 9. Germline V gives CDR1 MGHRA, CDR2 YSYEKL. This CDR3 spans 15 amino acids. As DNA, the CDR3 is TGCGCCAGCAGATTTCTAGCGGGAGAGGGGAATGAGCAGTTCTTC. This encodes CASRFLAGEGNEQFF.

The chain is built from TRBV2 and TRBJ2-3; maybe TRBD2 (6 bases). This CDR3 contains 13 residues. The germline gives CDR1 SNHLY, CDR2 FYNNEI. Trimming removed 6 bases at V and 5 bases at J, with 12 bases between. This CDR3 is CASSTRREDTQYF. The CDR3 DNA follows: TGTGCCAGCAGCACGAGGAGGGAAGATACGCAGTATTTT.

This chain uses TRBV18 with TRBJ2-7; 9 bases are shared with TRBD2. Germline V gene sequence: CDR1 KGHSH, CDR2 LQKENI. The junction had 14 bases not matched to a gene; V was cut back by 3 bases and J by 5 bases. The CDR3 sequence is 17 residues long. The CDR3 region is CASSPPEKVAGVHEQYF. The CDR3 nucleotides are TGTGCCAGCTCACCGCCTGAGAAGGTAGCGGGAGTCCACGAGCAGTACTTC.